In this sample, the clone carrying this T cell receptor beta chain turned up a few times. Construction of the TCRbeta library involved unique molecular identifiers. A single record per CDR3 protein comes from TCRdb applying MiXCR to the PCR reads. This sample has 500,000 to 600,000 distinct CDR3 sequences; around 20% occur once, and the top ten carry 3.3%. V was shortened by 4 bases and J by 7 bases, with 10 bases between the two germline ends. CDR1 is SGHAT and CDR2 is FQNNGV in the germline V gene. CDR3 length: 12 residues. These data belong to a study of T-cell reconstitution after alpha-beta-depleted transplantation in children.

The TCR sequence derives from a human donor who donated a stem cell graft to a child with acute lymphoblastic leukemia. The material sequenced was PBMCs from the stem cell graft donor, taken from the stem cell graft. The rearrangement joins TRBV11-2 to TRBJ1-1, with D hard to call. In nucleotides, the CDR3 is TGTGCCAGCAGCTCGAAAGCAGGTGAAGCTTTCTTT. Its protein is CASSSKAGEAFF.